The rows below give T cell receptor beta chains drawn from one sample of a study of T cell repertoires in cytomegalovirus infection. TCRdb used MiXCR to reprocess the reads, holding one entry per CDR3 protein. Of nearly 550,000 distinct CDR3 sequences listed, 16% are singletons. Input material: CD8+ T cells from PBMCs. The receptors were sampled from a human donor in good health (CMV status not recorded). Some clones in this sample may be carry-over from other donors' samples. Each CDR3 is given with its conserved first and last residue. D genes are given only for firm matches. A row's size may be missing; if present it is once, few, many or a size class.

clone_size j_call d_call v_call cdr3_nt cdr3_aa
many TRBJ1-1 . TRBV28 TGTGCCAGCAGGACCGACATGAACACTGAAGCTTTCTTT CASRTDMNTEAFF
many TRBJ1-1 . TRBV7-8 TGTGCCAGCAGCTTTCGTCCAGAGAACACTGAAGCTTTCTTT CASSFRPENTEAFF
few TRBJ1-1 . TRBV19 TGTGCCAGTAGTCCCTGGGAGAACACTGAAGCTTTCTTT CASSPWENTEAFF
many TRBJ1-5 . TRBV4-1 TGCGCCAGCAGCCAAGTGGCGCGCAACAATCAGCCCCAGCATTTT CASSQVARNNQPQHF
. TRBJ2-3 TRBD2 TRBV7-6 TGTGCCAGCACCGAACCGGGACTAGCGGGGGGGTCCTTCACAGATACGCAGTATTTT CASTEPGLAGGSFTDTQYF
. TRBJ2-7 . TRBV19 TGTGCCAGTAGCCCTCTCGGGGGTAACGAGCAGTACTTC CASSPLGGNEQYF
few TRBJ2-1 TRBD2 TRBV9 TGTGCCAGCAGCACTAGCGGTCTACAGAATGAGCAGTTCTTC CASSTSGLQNEQFF
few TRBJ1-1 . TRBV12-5 TGTGCTAGTGGTTTGACCCCCGTCCGGGCCCCAGGGCCCACTGAAGCTTTCTTT CASGLTPVRAPGPTEAFF
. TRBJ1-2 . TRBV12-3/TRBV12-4 TGTGCCAGCGGCGACACCCCCTATGGCTACACCTTC CASGDTPYGYTF
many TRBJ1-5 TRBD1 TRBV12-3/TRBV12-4 TGTGCCAGCAGTCTTACAGGGGCCAATCAGCCCCAGCATTTT CASSLTGANQPQHF
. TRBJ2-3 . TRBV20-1 TGCAGTGCTAGATCTGAAGCTTCACCGCCCACAGATACGCAGTATTTT CSARSEASPPTDTQYF
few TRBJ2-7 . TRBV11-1 TGTGCCAGCAGCGCTCAGGGTGAGGTGGCCTACGAGCAGTACTTC CASSAQGEVAYEQYF
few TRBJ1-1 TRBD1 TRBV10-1 TGCGCCAGCAAGTACCATCGGACAGGGGCCCTAATGAACACTGAAGCTTTCTTT CASKYHRTGALMNTEAFF
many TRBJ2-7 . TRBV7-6 TGTGCCAGCAGCCCGACGACCCACTTGGCAGCCTCCTACGAGCAGTACTTC CASSPTTHLAASYEQYF
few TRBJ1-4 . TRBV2 TGTGCCAGCAGTGAAGCGACAGGCGCAAATGAAAAACTGTTTTTT CASSEATGANEKLFF
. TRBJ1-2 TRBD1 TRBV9 TGTGCCAGCAGCGATACAGGGGCCGTTCCCTACTATGGCTACACCTTC CASSDTGAVPYYGYTF
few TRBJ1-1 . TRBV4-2 TGTGCCAGCAGCCACTGGGGGGCGGGGGAGAACACTGAAGCTTTCTTT CASSHWGAGENTEAFF
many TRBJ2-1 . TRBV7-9 TGTGCCAGTCAAGGACTGAACAATGAGCAGTTCTTC CASQGLNNEQFF
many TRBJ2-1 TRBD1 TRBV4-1 TGCGCCAGCAGTTTGGGACAGGGCCAATACAATGAGCAGTTCTTC CASSLGQGQYNEQFF
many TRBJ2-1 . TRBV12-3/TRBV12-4 TGTGCCAGCAGTCTCCCGGAATTGCAGTTCTTC CASSLPELQFF
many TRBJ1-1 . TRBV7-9 TGTGCCAGCAGCTTCGCGAACACTGAAGCTTTCTTT CASSFANTEAFF
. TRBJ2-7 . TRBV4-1 TGCGCCAGCAGCCAAGGCAGCCACCCCAGCTCCTACGAGCAGTACTTC CASSQGSHPSSYEQYF
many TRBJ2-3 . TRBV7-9 TGTGCCAGCAGCTTAATCGGGGACACAGATACGCAGTATTTT CASSLIGDTDTQYF
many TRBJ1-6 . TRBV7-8 TGTGCCAGCAGCTCCCTCAATTCACCCCTCCACTTT CASSSLNSPLHF
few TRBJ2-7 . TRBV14 TGTGCCAGCAGCCAAGATGTATCGGGCGGCGAGCAGTACTTC CASSQDVSGGEQYF
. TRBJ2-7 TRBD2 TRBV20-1 TGCAGTGCTAGAGATGGGACTAGCGGGAGGCTCGAGCAGTACTTC CSARDGTSGRLEQYF
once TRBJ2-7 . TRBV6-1 TGTGCCAGCACGCGCCATACGGGAAAGGGCTACGAGCAGTACTTC CASTRHTGKGYEQYF
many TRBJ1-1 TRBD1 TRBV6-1 TGTGCCAGCAGTGAAGTTCGGGACAGGCTGAACACTGAAGCTTTCTTT CASSEVRDRLNTEAFF
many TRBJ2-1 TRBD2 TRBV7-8 TGTGCCAGCAGCCGGACTAGTTTTGAGCAGTTCTTC CASSRTSFEQFF
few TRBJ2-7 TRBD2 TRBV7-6 TGTGCCAGCAGCGCTTCTAGCGGGGGTGTCCACGAGCAGTACTTC CASSASSGGVHEQYF
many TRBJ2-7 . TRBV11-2 TGTGCCAGCAGCTTAGGGAGGGGGGGCTCCTACGAGCAGTACTTC CASSLGRGGSYEQYF
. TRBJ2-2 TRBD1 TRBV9 TGTGCCAGCAGCGTACGACAGGGGGAGGAGAACACCGGGGAGCTGTTTTTT CASSVRQGEENTGELFF
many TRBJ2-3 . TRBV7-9 TGTGCCAGCAGTAGGAGTTGGGGCACAGATACGCAGTATTTT CASSRSWGTDTQYF
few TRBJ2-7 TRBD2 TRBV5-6 TGTGCCAGCACGACCGGAACTAGCGGGGTATTTGGGCAGTACTTC CASTTGTSGVFGQYF
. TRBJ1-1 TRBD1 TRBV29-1 TGCAGCGGAGGGAGACAGGGAAGGAACACTGAAGCTTTCTTT CSGGRQGRNTEAFF
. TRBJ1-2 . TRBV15 TGTGCCACCAGTGTCGGTGGTGGCTACACCTTC CATSVGGGYTF
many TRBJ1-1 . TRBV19 TGTGCCAGTAGTATGTTTAGAACTGAAGCTTTCTTT CASSMFRTEAFF
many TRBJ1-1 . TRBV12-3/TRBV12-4 TGTGCCAGCACTATAGGGGGGGCAGAGGCTTTCTTT CASTIGGAEAFF
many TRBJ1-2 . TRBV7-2 TGTGCCAGCAGCCACCCATCCTATGGCTACACCTTC CASSHPSYGYTF
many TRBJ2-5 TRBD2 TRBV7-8 TGTGCCAGCACCCCATTCGGGGGGGCGGGTGAGACCCAGTACTTC CASTPFGGAGETQYF
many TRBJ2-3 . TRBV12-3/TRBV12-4 TGTGCCAGCAGTTGGGGGCGGGAGCGCCGGTTGCGCACAGATACGCAGTATTTT CASSWGRERRLRTDTQYF